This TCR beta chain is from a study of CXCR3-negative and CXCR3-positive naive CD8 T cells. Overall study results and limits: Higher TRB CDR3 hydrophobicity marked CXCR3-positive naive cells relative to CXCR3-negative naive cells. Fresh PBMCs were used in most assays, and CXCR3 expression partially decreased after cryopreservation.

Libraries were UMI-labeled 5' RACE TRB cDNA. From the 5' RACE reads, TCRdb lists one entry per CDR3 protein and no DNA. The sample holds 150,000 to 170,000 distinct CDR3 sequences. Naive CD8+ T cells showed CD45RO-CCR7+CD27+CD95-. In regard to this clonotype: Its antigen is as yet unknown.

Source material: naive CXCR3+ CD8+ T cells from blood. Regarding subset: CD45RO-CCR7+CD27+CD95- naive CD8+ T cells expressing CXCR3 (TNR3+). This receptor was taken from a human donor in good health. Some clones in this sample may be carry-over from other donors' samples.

The CDR3 loop reads CSVPGEETQYF. This chain links TRBV29-1 with TRBJ2-5; TCRdb proposes TRBD1, but this gene call is untestable without DNA. The CDR3 loop spans 11 amino acids. Germline-derived CDR1 and CDR2 are SQVTM and ANQGSEA.